This T cell receptor beta chain was captured by sequencing in a study of T cell clones after liver transplantation. Study summary: Graft-donor-reactive sequences were compared with third-party-reactive TCRbeta sequences from pre-transplant mixed lymphocyte reactions.

Germline V gene sequence: CDR1 SGHRS, CDR2 YFSETQ. Trimming took 3 bases from V and 5 from J, leaving 14 bases between them. The CDR3 has 15 amino acids. Sequencing used immunoSEQ multiplex PCR; TCRdb keeps in-frame clones, though not all of them. This repertoire shows 95,000 to 110,000 clones, approximately 79% found once; its top ten account for 2.5% to 3%. This sample comprised CD4+ T cells from blood, obtained approximately 43 months after liver transplant. This chain joins TRBV5-1 and TRBJ1-4, with D unresolved. This sequence was found in a human patient who received a liver transplant. Some T cells may have come from the graft donor. CDR3 residues: CASSSVASLNEKLFF. The CDR3 DNA follows: TGCGCCAGCAGCTCCGTCGCTTCCTTAAATGAAAAACTGTTTTTT.